The entry below describes one TCR beta chain. This sample is drawn from a study of CD8+ T cells in alopecia areata. Overall study context: At a dose of 5 to 10 mg twice daily, oral tofacitinib was given to treated patients.

It was cDNA, reverse transcribed from extracted RNA, that served as the sequencing template. The data were produced by immunoSEQ multiplex PCR, yet TCRdb's version contains in-frame clones alone and is incomplete. The sample consists of roughly 200,000 clones, about 60% of them appearing once. The CDR3 is 15 amino acids. Trimming took 3 bases from V and 4 from J, leaving 10 bases between them. Germline V gene lookup returns CDR1 MDHEN and CDR2 SYDVKM. The treatment denotes: oral pan-JAK inhibitor, 5-10 mg twice daily. This receptor was taken from a human donor with alopecia areata. V usage is TRBV28 and J usage is TRBJ2-6; D is uncertain. The sequences come from CD4+ T cells sorted from blood, collected at week 4, from a patient treated with tofacitinib. The CDR3 spells CASSFNRDGANVLTF. The DNA of the CDR3 is TGTGCCAGCAGTTTTAACCGAGACGGGGCCAACGTCCTGACTTTC.